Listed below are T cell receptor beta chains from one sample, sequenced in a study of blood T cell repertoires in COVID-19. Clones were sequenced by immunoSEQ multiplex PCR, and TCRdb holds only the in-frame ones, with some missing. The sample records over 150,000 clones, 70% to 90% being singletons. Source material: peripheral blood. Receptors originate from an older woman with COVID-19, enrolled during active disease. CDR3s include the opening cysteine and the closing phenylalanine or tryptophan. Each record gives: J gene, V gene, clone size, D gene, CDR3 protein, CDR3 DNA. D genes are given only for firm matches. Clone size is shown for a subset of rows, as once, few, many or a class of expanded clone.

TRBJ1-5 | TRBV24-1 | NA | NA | CATSLGGGQPQHF | TGTGCCACCAGTTTGGGAGGAGGGCAGCCCCAGCATTTT
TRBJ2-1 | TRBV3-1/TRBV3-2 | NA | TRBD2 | CASSLGGTSAYNEQFF | TGTGCCAGCAGCCTAGGAGGGACTAGCGCTTACAATGAGCAGTTCTTC
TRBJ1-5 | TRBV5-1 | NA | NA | CASSLGGGGYEEPQHF | TGCGCCAGCAGCTTGGGTGGGGGAGGGTATGAGGAGCCCCAGCATTTT
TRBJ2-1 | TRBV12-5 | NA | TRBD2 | CASGRPGLAANEQFF | TGTGCTAGTGGCCGCCCGGGACTAGCGGCCAATGAGCAGTTCTTC
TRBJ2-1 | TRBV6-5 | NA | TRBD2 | CASSLTSGRYNEQFF | TGTGCCAGCAGTTTGACTAGCGGGAGATACAATGAGCAGTTCTTC
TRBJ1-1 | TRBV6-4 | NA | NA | CASRETDMNTEAFF | TGTGCCAGCAGGGAGACAGACATGAACACTGAAGCTTTCTTT
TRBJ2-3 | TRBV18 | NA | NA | CASSPRGGGVGTQYF | TGTGCCAGCTCACCACGTGGGGGGGGCGTCGGTACGCAGTATTTT
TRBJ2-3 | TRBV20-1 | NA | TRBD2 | CSASTSGGGRTDTQYF | TGCAGTGCTAGTACTAGCGGGGGGGGGCGCACAGATACGCAGTATTTT
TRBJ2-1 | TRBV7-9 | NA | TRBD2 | CASSLMASGSNEQFF | TGTGCCAGCAGCTTAATGGCTAGCGGGAGCAATGAGCAGTTCTTC
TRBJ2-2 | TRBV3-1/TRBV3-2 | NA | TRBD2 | CASSHPLAGELFF | TGTGCCAGCAGCCACCCACTAGCGGGGGAGCTGTTTTTT
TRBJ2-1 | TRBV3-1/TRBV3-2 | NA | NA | CASSQGTLYNEQFF | TGTGCCAGCAGCCAGGGGACTCTCTACAATGAGCAGTTCTTC
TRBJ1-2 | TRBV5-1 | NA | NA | CASSLADFYGYTF | TGCGCCAGCAGCTTGGCCGACTTTTATGGCTACACCTTC
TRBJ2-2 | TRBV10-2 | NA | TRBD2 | CASSVGGSGTGELFF | TGCGCCAGCAGTGTGGGAGGGTCGGGGACCGGGGAGCTGTTTTTT
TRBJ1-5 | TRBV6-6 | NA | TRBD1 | CAGARDSLQPQHF | TGTGCCGGCGCCCGGGACAGCCTTCAGCCCCAGCATTTT
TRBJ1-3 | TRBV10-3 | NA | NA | CAIGGQSSGNTIYF | TGTGCCATCGGGGGACAAAGCTCTGGAAACACCATATATTTT
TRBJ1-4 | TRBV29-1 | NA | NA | CSVETGSEKLFF | TGCAGCGTTGAAACAGGCAGTGAAAAACTGTTTTTT
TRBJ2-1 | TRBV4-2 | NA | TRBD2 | CASSQEIGRAPNEQFF | TGTGCCAGCAGCCAAGAGATCGGGAGGGCCCCCAATGAGCAGTTCTTC
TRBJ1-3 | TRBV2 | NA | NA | CASSITRENTIYF | TGTGCCAGCAGTATAACCAGGGAAAACACCATATATTTT
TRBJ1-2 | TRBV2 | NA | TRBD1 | CASQGTELNYGYTF | TGTGCCAGCCAGGGGACAGAACTTAACTATGGCTACACCTTC
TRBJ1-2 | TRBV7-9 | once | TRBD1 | CASSVTGLADGYTF | TGTGCCAGCAGCGTGACAGGGCTCGCGGATGGCTACACCTTC
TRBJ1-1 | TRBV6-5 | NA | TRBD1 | CASYLTGTVNTEAFF | TGTGCCAGCTATCTGACCGGGACAGTGAACACTGAAGCTTTCTTT
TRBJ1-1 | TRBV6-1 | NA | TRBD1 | CASSEFVRGFPEAFF | TGTGCCAGCAGTGAATTTGTCAGGGGGTTCCCTGAAGCTTTCTTT
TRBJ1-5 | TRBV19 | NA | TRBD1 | CATRQGGIQPQHF | TGTGCCACCCGACAGGGTGGTATTCAGCCCCAGCATTTT
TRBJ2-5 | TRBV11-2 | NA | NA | CASSTNLETQYF | TGTGCCAGCAGCACTAATCTCGAGACCCAGTACTTC
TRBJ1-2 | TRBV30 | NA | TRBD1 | CAWTGTEYGGYTF | TGTGCCTGGACCGGGACAGAGTATGGCGGCTACACCTTC
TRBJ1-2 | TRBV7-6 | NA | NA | CASSLGSGPNYGYTF | TGTGCCAGCAGCTTAGGTTCAGGCCCTAACTATGGCTACACCTTC